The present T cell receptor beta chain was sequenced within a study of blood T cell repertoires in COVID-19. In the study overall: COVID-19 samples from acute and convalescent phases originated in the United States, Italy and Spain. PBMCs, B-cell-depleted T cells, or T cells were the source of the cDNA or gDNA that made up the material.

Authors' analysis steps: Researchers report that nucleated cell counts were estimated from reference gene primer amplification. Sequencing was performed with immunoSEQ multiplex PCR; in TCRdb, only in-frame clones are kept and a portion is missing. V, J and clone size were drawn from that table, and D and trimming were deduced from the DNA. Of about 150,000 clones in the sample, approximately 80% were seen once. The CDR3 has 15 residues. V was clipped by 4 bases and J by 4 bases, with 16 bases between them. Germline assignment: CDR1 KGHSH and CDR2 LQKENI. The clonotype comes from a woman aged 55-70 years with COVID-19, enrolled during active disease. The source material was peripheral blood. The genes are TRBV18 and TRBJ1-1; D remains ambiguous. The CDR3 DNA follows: TGTGCCAGCTCACTTAGAGATCTAACCTCCACTGAAGCTTTCTTT. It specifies CASSLRDLTSTEAFF.